The 14 T cell receptor beta chains below were found in one sample sequenced in a study of T-cell reconstitution after alpha-beta-depleted transplantation in children. Preparing the TCRbeta library involved the use of unique molecular identifiers. Each CDR3 protein gets one entry after TCRdb re-called the PCR reads with MiXCR. The table includes approximately 9,000 distinct CDR3 sequences, 17% detected once. The material was PBMCs, mostly from graft donor cells, obtained 60 days after TCRalphabeta/CD19-depleted stem cell transplant. The receptor source for this set is a girl less than two years old who had a stem cell transplant for combined immunodeficiency, so the T cells may come from the graft donor.

This clonotype was observed a handful of times. The V call is TRBV28, the J call TRBJ2-3; no definite D call. Germline-derived CDR1 and CDR2 are MDHEN and SYDVKM. The CDR3 extends over 15 amino acids. Trimming stripped 7 bases from V and 4 bases from J, with 18 bases between. In DNA, the CDR3 is TGTGCCAGCAAGTTATCCGTTGTATGGCCAGATACGCAGTATTTT. Translation: CASKLSVVWPDTQYF.

J is TRBJ1-1 and V is TRBV27; no definite D call. Germline V gene lookup returns CDR1 MNHEY and CDR2 SMNVEV (reference sequence). This CDR3 contains 14 residues. V was shortened by 6 bases and J by 1 base, with 12 bases between the two germline ends. CDR3 sequence (DNA): TGTGCCAGCAGCCCTCGACCGAAGAACACTGAAGCTTTCTTT. Its protein is CASSPRPKNTEAFF.

In its sample, this clonotype was seen many times. The chain is built from TRBV6-5 and TRBJ2-7, with TRBD1 identical over 7 bases. Germline loops: CDR1 MNHEY, CDR2 SVGAGI. The CDR3 is made up of 15 amino acids. V gave up 0 bases and J gave up 2 bases; unmatched junction bases: 4. In nucleotides, the CDR3 is TGTGCCAGCAGTTACTCACGGGACAGTACCTACGAGCAGTACTTC. It specifies CASSYSRDSTYEQYF.

This chain connects TRBV2 to TRBJ1-6, with unresolved D. Germline V gives CDR1 SNHLY, CDR2 FYNNEI. Trimming stripped 4 bases from V and 9 bases from J, with 4 bases between. The CDR3 runs to 11 residues. This CDR3 is CASSVTSPLHF. CDR3 nucleotides: TGTGCCAGCAGTGTAACTTCACCCCTCCACTTT.

This clonotype has a count of ten or more. The chain joins TRBV20-1 to TRBJ2-1; D uncertain. CDR1 DFQATT and CDR2 SNEGSKA come from the germline V gene (reference sequence). Trimming left V 5 bases short and J 7 bases short, with 15 bases between. The CDR3 spans 13 residues. The CDR3 loop is CSAGSRASNEQFF. CDR3 nucleotide sequence: TGCAGTGCTGGTTCTAGAGCCTCGAATGAGCAGTTCTTC.

There are many counts of this clonotype. The chain couples TRBV9 to TRBJ2-5; D is undetermined. The CDR3 has 13 residues. CDR1 is SGDLS, CDR2 YYNGEE, per germline. The V end lost 0 bases, the J end lost 7 bases, and 10 bases lay between the germline ends. This CDR3 is CASSVGQLATQYF. The CDR3, as DNA: TGTGCCAGCAGCGTAGGGCAGCTTGCGACCCAGTACTTC.

Only a few counts were recorded for this clonotype. V gene TRBV4-2 combines with J gene TRBJ2-2; D is possibly TRBD1 or TRBD2 (6 bases each). Germline assignment: CDR1 LGHNA and CDR2 YNFKEQ. This CDR3 spans 18 amino acids. V was clipped by 0 bases and J by 0 bases, with 14 bases between them. In nucleotides, the CDR3 is TGTGCCAGCAGCCAAGATAGGGGGGATCGAACGAACACCGGGGAGCTGTTTTTT. The encoded protein is CASSQDRGDRTNTGELFF.

This clonotype was picked up many times. V and J are TRBV7-6 and TRBJ2-1, with D uncertain. The germline CDR1 and CDR2 sequences are SGHVS and FNYEAQ. This CDR3 comprises 14 residues. The V end was cut by 3 bases, the J end by 2 bases, with 8 bases between. The CDR3 DNA reads as TGTGCCAGCAGCTTTGGGGATCCCTACAATGAGCAGTTCTTC. Encoded protein: CASSFGDPYNEQFF.

This clonotype has a handful of counts. V usage is TRBV2 and J usage is TRBJ1-2; weak D call: TRBD1 (5 bases). The V gene lost 3 bases and the J gene lost 1 base, with 9 bases spanning the gap. Germline V gene data show CDR1 as SNHLY and CDR2 as FYNNEI. CDR3 length: 14 amino acids. CDR3 sequence (DNA): TGTGCCAGCAGTGACGCCAGGGTTAACTATGGCTACACCTTC. This gives the protein CASSDARVNYGYTF.

V and J are TRBV6-2 or TRBV6-3 and TRBJ1-1, with TRBD1 matching 7 bases. With V trimmed by 6 bases and J by 1 base, 5 bases remained unmatched. Germline V lookup: CDR1 MNHEY, CDR2 SVGEGT. The CDR3 is 14 amino acids. CDR3: CASSRDRRNTEAFF. For the CDR3, the DNA is TGTGCCAGCAGCAGGGACAGAAGGAACACTGAAGCTTTCTTT.

In its sample, this clonotype was seen a few times. This rearrangement joins TRBV28 to TRBJ2-7, with 9 positions matching TRBD2. The germline gives CDR1 MDHEN, CDR2 SYDVKM. The CDR3 totals 14 residues. Trimming removed 9 bases from V and 3 bases from J; junction bases left unmatched: 9. The CDR3 reads CASGGGRAGYEQYF. The CDR3 nucleotides are TGTGCCAGTGGGGGCGGGAGGGCTGGCTACGAGCAGTACTTC.

Many counts were recorded for this clonotype. With a much larger clone just one base away, this may be a read error. This rearrangement joins TRBV20-1 to TRBJ2-7; D is ambiguous. The CDR3 is 12 residues long. Per the germline V gene, CDR1 is DFQATT and CDR2 is SNEGSKA (reference sequence). The CDR3 loop reads CSARVRTYEQHF. The CDR3 DNA reads as TGCAGTGCTAGAGTTCGAACCTACGAGCAGCACTTC.

There are many counts of this clonotype. The chain carries TRBV19 and TRBJ2-1; D is unresolved. Germline values: CDR1 LNHDA, CDR2 SQIVND (reference sequence). This CDR3 has 12 amino acids. Trimming removed 3 bases at V and 4 bases at J, with 4 bases between. CDR3 bases: TGTGCCAGTAGTATTTTGTACAATGAGCAGTTCTTC. Its protein is CASSILYNEQFF.

This clonotype was picked up many times. This chain uses TRBV20-1 with TRBJ2-3, with TRBD2 matching over 10 bases. Trimming cost V 6 bases and J 2 bases; bases outside gene matches: 8. The CDR3 contains 15 residues. Germline V gives CDR1 DFQATT, CDR2 SNEGSKA (reference sequence). The CDR3 is CSAPLAGGYTDTQYF. For the CDR3, the DNA is TGCAGTGCGCCGTTAGCGGGAGGTTACACAGATACGCAGTATTTT.